Given below is one TCR beta chain in context. Researchers prepared the TCRbeta library using unique molecular identifiers, the study reports. MiXCR, run by TCRdb on the PCR reads, gives a single entry per CDR3 protein. The data hold some 240,000 distinct CDR3 sequences, with 9.7% observed a single time. There are 17 residues in the CDR3. V lost 2 bases, J lost 1 base, and 10 bases stayed unmatched. The sample comes from a study of T-cell reconstitution after alpha-beta-depleted transplantation in children. The J gene is TRBJ2-5, the V gene TRBV12-3 or TRBV12-4; 7 bases fit TRBD2. Specimen: PBMCs from the stem cell graft donor, collected from the stem cell graft. The sequence was collected from a human donor who donated a stem cell graft to a child with SCID. CDR3 coding DNA: TGTGCCAGCAGTTTACCCCGCGGCAGGGAGGGCCAAGAGACCCAGTACTTC. As protein: CASSLPRGREGQETQYF.